These 32 T cell receptor beta chains came from one sample sequenced in a study of cytomegalovirus exposure and HLA in healthy donors. Sequencing used immunoSEQ multiplex PCR; TCRdb keeps in-frame clones, though not all of them. The table records 250,000 to 300,000 clones, around 87% of them present only once. The sample comprised PBMCs. The source of these receptors is a woman aged 18-35 years in good health and CMV-seronegative.

The chain carries TRBV4-1 and TRBJ2-2, with a possible D match to TRBD1 (6 bases). With 0 bases removed from V and 1 base from J, the gap between germline ends came to 6 bases. CDR1 and CDR2 from the germline V gene are MGHRA and YSYEKL. CDR3 length: 15 amino acids. DNA for the CDR3: TGCGCCAGCAGCCAAGAGGACAGGAACACCGGGGAGCTGTTTTTT. Translating gives CASSQEDRNTGELFF.

V usage is TRBV29-1 and J usage is TRBJ2-2; D possibly corresponds to TRBD1 (6 bases). CDR1 SQVTM and CDR2 ANQGSEA come from the germline V gene. Trimming left V 7 bases short and J 6 bases short, with 15 bases between. This CDR3 has 13 amino acids. The CDR3 DNA is TGCAGCGCCCGGTACAGGGAATCCGGGGAGCTGTTTTTT. It translates to CSARYRESGELFF.

The chain uses TRBV7-2 and TRBJ2-7, with D possibly matching TRBD1 (6 bases). Trimming took 5 bases from V and 2 from J, leaving 13 bases between them. This CDR3 comprises 14 residues. CDR1 and CDR2 (germline): SGHTA, FQGNSA. Written as DNA, the CDR3 is TGTGCCAGCAGCCCGAGTGGGGGCGCCTACGAGCAGTACTTC. Protein: CASSPSGGAYEQYF. The full variable domain, in which reference TRBV7-2 and TRBJ2-7 provide the parts outside the CDR3, is GAGVSQSPSNKVTEKGKDVELRCDPISGHTALYWYRQSLGQGLEFLIYFQGNSAPDKSGLPSDRFSAERTGGSVSTLTIQRTQQEDSAVYLCASSPSGGAYEQYFGPGTRLTVT.

The chain couples TRBV4-1 to TRBJ2-5, with TRBD2 identical over 8 bases. V lost 4 bases and J lost 0; bases outside the gene matches: 7. The CDR3 is 16 amino acids. Looked up from germline, CDR1 is MGHRA and CDR2 is YSYEKL. The CDR3 nucleotides are TGCGCCAGCAGCCCGCCGGTAGCGGGGAACCAAGAGACCCAGTACTTC. Translation gives CASSPPVAGNQETQYF.

The chain carries TRBV5-8 and TRBJ2-5; D is unresolved. The CDR3 is 13 amino acids. Germline V gene data show CDR1 as SGHTS and CDR2 as YDEGEE. Trimming took 7 bases from V and 0 from J, leaving 10 bases between them. CDR3: CASLGSYQETQYF. In DNA, the CDR3 is TGTGCCAGCCTTGGCTCGTACCAAGAGACCCAGTACTTC.

The chain is built from TRBV11-2 and TRBJ1-5; D is uncertain. Trimming took off 5 bases at V and 3 bases at J, with 14 bases between the two ends. CDR1 SGHAT and CDR2 FQNNGV come from the germline V gene. CDR3 size: 15 residues. The CDR3 DNA reads as TGTGCCAGCAGCCCCTTAACCGGGATCAATCAGCCCCAGCATTTT. Translation gives CASSPLTGINQPQHF.

This clone occurred once. V usage is TRBV5-1 and J usage is TRBJ1-1; no firm D call. This CDR3 spans 14 amino acids. Trimming removed 0 bases from V and 11 bases from J, with 17 bases in between. The germline CDR1 and CDR2 sequences are SGHRS and YFSETQ. Here the CDR3 reads CASSLATSIPRAFF. The CDR3 DNA sequence: TGCGCCAGCAGCTTGGCAACCTCCATCCCTAGGGCTTTCTTT. Full variable domain (missing parts from reference TRBV5-1 and TRBJ1-1): KAGVTQTPRYLIKTRGQQVTLSCSPISGHRSVSWYQQTPGQGLQFLFEYFSETQRNKGNFPGRFSGRQFSNSRSEMNVSTLELGDSALYLCASSLATSIPRAFFGQGTRLTVV.

This rearrangement joins TRBV11-2 to TRBJ2-2; a possible D gene is TRBD1 (6 bases). The CDR3 has 16 amino acids. Trimming removed 5 bases from V and 1 base from J, with 14 bases in between. The germline V gene encodes CDR1 SGHAT and CDR2 FQNNGV. CDR3 coding DNA: TGTGCCAGCAGCACACAGGGTATGGGGAACACCGGGGAGCTGTTTTTT. Protein sequence: CASSTQGMGNTGELFF.

This chain uses TRBV6-7 with TRBJ1-1, with 12 bases aligning to TRBD1. TRBV6-7 is reported as an ORF; its role is uncertain. Trimming cost V 5 bases and J 5 bases; bases outside gene matches: 6. This CDR3 has 15 residues. The CDR3 DNA reads TGTGCCAGCAGTCACCGGGACAGGGGGCAAACTGAAGCTTTCTTT. Protein product: CASSHRDRGQTEAFF.

This chain's CDR3 is CASSLVSRRITSDTQYF. CDR3 DNA sequence: TGCGCCAGCAGCTTGGTTTCGCGCAGGATTACGTCCGATACGCAGTATTTT. V usage is TRBV5-1 and J usage is TRBJ2-3; D is unresolved. Germline loops: CDR1 SGHRS, CDR2 YFSETQ. The germline V and J ends were trimmed by 0 bases and 6 bases, with 20 bases remaining between them. CDR3 length: 17 residues.

This clone was counted once. This chain links TRBV9 with TRBJ1-4; D might be TRBD1 (5 bases). V lost 1 base, J lost 1 base, and 14 bases lay in between. CDR1 and CDR2 (germline): SGDLS, YYNGEE. The CDR3 runs 17 residues. In DNA, the CDR3 is TGTGCCAGCAGCGTACGGGGGGGTGGTGGAACTAATGAAAAACTGTTTTTT. Translation gives CASSVRGGGGTNEKLFF.

In DNA form, the CDR3 reads TGTGCCAGCAGTAGCGGGGGGGACACAGATACGCAGTATTTT. It encodes CASSSGGDTDTQYF. The V gene is TRBV2, the J gene TRBJ2-3; 10 bases are shared with TRBD2. Trimming took 5 bases from V and 2 from J; bases not matched to a gene: 1. The V gene's germline CDR1 is SNHLY and CDR2 FYNNEI. The CDR3 spans 14 residues.

The chain recombines TRBV27 with TRBJ2-1; no definite D call. The V gene's germline CDR1 is MNHEY and CDR2 SMNVEV (reference sequence). V lost 0 bases, J lost 8 bases, and 14 bases lay in between. This CDR3 contains 15 residues. In DNA, the CDR3 is TGTGCCAGCAGTTTATCGGATAGACTTGCTCATGAGCAGTTCTTC. Its translation: CASSLSDRLAHEQFF.

This clone was counted once. This rearrangement joins TRBV5-1 to TRBJ2-7, with TRBD1 as a possible D gene (6 bases). Trimming stripped 0 bases from V and 2 bases from J, with 12 bases between. The germline V gene has CDR1 SGHRS and CDR2 YFSETQ. This CDR3 is 15 amino acids long. CDR3 bases: TGCGCCAGCAGCTTGGTTCCTCACAGGGCCTACGAGCAGTACTTC. This codes for CASSLVPHRAYEQYF.

J is TRBJ2-1 and V is TRBV29-1; D is undetermined. This CDR3 contains 12 residues. The ends were cut back, 0 bases at V and 8 bases at J, with 8 bases in the middle. Germline V CDR1 and CDR2: SQVTM, ANQGSEA. DNA for the CDR3: TGCAGCGTTGAAGATCGAGGAGATGAGCAGTTCTTC. Translation: CSVEDRGDEQFF.

The rearrangement uses TRBV5-1 and TRBJ2-2; the match to TRBD2 covers 7 bases. This CDR3 is built from 14 residues. Germline V gene data show CDR1 as SGHRS and CDR2 as YFSETQ. J lost 1 base, V lost 4 bases, and 1 base had no gene match. The CDR3 region is CASSPGGNTGELFF. CDR3 DNA sequence: TGCGCCAGCAGCCCGGGGGGGAACACCGGGGAGCTGTTTTTT.

This chain's CDR3 is CASSASNTEAFF. As DNA, the CDR3 is TGCGCCAGCAGTGCTTCGAACACTGAAGCTTTCTTT. The chain carries TRBV10-2 and TRBJ1-1; no definite D call. V lost 4 bases to trimming and J lost 1 base, with 4 bases between them. The CDR3 runs to 12 residues. Per the germline V gene, CDR1 is WSHSY and CDR2 is SAAADI.

The V and J genes are TRBV29-1 and TRBJ2-5; maybe TRBD2 (5 bases). The CDR3 length is 12 residues. The V gene lost 5 bases and the J gene lost 4 bases, with 11 bases spanning the gap. CDR1 is SQVTM, CDR2 ANQGSEA, per germline. CDR3 nucleotides: TGCAGCGTTCAAGGAGGAACAGAGACCCAGTACTTC. Its translation is CSVQGGTETQYF.

Only one count was recorded for this clone. The V call is TRBV19, the J call TRBJ1-5; 10 bases match TRBD1. The CDR3 is 16 amino acids. V lost 5 bases, J lost 5 bases, and 9 bases stayed unmatched. From germline, CDR1 is LNHDA and CDR2 SQIVND (reference sequence). The CDR3 DNA reads TGTGCCAGTAGTCCCCGAGGGGGGACAGGGGATCAGCCCCAGCATTTT. This sequence encodes CASSPRGGTGDQPQHF.

In its sample, this clone was seen a few times. The V gene is TRBV7-9, the J gene TRBJ2-7; 8 bases are shared with TRBD1. Germline lookup yields CDR1 SEHNR and CDR2 FQNEAQ (reference sequence). CDR3 length: 15 amino acids. The V gene end was trimmed by 5 bases and the J gene end by 5 bases; junction bases not matched to a gene: 11. This chain's CDR3 is CASSGGRTGFNEQYF. DNA for the CDR3: TGTGCCAGCAGCGGAGGAAGGACAGGGTTTAACGAGCAGTACTTC.

The chain combines TRBV27 with TRBJ2-1; 7 nucleotides match TRBD2. V trimming: 4 bases; J trimming: 2 bases; junction bases outside the gene matches: 2. This CDR3 is built from 14 residues. Germline CDR1 MNHEY, CDR2 SMNVEV (reference sequence). The DNA for the CDR3 is TGTGCCAGCAGTTCAAGCGGGACCTACAATGAGCAGTTCTTC. It codes for CASSSSGTYNEQFF.

The chain recombines TRBV6-5 with TRBJ2-3; tentatively, D is TRBD1 (5 bases). The length of the CDR3 is 15 residues. Germline CDR1 MNHEY, CDR2 SVGAGI. Trimming left V 6 bases short and J 1 base short, with 14 bases between. CDR3 DNA: TGTGCCAGCAGGATGGACACCTCTGGCACAGATACGCAGTATTTT. Encoded protein: CASRMDTSGTDTQYF.

The chain recombines TRBV7-8 with TRBJ2-3, with D possibly being TRBD2 (7 bases). Between the trimmed V and J ends, which lost 2 bases and 1 base, there was a span of 13 bases. CDR1 SGHVS and CDR2 FQNEAQ come from the germline V gene. The CDR3 totals 16 residues. This CDR3 is CASSLTGGWGTDTQYF. CDR3 nucleotides: TGTGCCAGCAGCTTAACGGGGGGCTGGGGCACAGATACGCAGTATTTT. The full variable domain, in which reference TRBV7-8 and TRBJ2-3 provide the parts outside the CDR3, is GAGVSQSPRYKVAKRGQDVALRCDPISGHVSLFWYQQALGQGPEFLTYFQNEAQLDKSGLPSDRFFAERPEGSVSTLKIQRTQQEDSAVYLCASSLTGGWGTDTQYFGPGTRLTVL.

The V gene is TRBV6-1, the J gene TRBJ2-3; the match to TRBD2 covers 10 bases. The V gene's germline CDR1 is MNHNS and CDR2 SASEGT. V gave up 1 base and J gave up 4 bases; unmatched junction bases: 8. The CDR3 has 17 residues. DNA for the CDR3: TGTGCCAGCAGTGAAGACCCACTAGCGGGGTTTCCAGATACGCAGTATTTT. It specifies CASSEDPLAGFPDTQYF.

As concerns this clone: This could be a read error, since a much larger clone is one nucleotide away. The chain combines TRBV7-2 with TRBJ2-7; 7 bases are shared with TRBD1. The CDR3 sequence is 14 residues long. V shed 5 bases and J 2 bases; nucleotides not matched to a gene: 6. Germline CDR1 and CDR2: SGHTA and FQGNSA. CDR3 residues: CASSAPGQPYEQYF. In nucleotides, the CDR3 is TGTGCCAGCAGCGCACCGGGACAGCCCTACGAGCAGTACTTC. The variable domain in full, completed from reference TRBV7-2 and TRBJ2-7, reads GAGVSQSPSNKVTEKGKDVELRCDPISGHTALYWYRQSLGQGLEFLIYFQGNSAPDKSGLPSDRFSAERTGGSVSTLTIQRTQQEDSAVYLCASSAPGQPYEQYFGPGTRLTVT.

This clone was recorded a few times. This sequence joins TRBV5-4 and TRBJ2-3; 8 bases align to TRBD2. Germline V gene lookup returns CDR1 SGHNT and CDR2 YYREEE (reference sequence). This CDR3 contains 14 residues. J gave up 2 bases and V 5 bases, and 4 bases lay outside the gene matches. This chain's CDR3 is CASRGGLVTDTQYF. In nucleotides, the CDR3 is TGTGCCAGCAGGGGGGGACTAGTCACAGATACGCAGTATTTT.

This clone was counted many times. This sequence joins TRBV6-4 and TRBJ2-2, with 8 bases fitting TRBD1. The CDR3 consists of 15 residues. V shed 0 bases and J 3 bases; nucleotides not matched to a gene: 0. Germline V lookup: CDR1 MRHNA, CDR2 SNTAGT. CDR3 sequence reads: CASSDSTGDTGELFF. The CDR3 DNA sequence: TGTGCCAGCAGTGACTCGACAGGGGACACCGGGGAGCTGTTTTTT.

The chain recombines TRBV6-1 with TRBJ1-2; D may be TRBD1 (5 bases). This CDR3 has 15 residues. With 2 bases removed from V and 2 bases from J, the gap between germline ends came to 12 bases. CDR1 and CDR2 from the germline V gene are MNHNS and SASEGT. CDR3 sequence (DNA): TGTGCCAGCAGTGAATACGTCGGGGGAAACTATGGCTACACCTTC. This translates into CASSEYVGGNYGYTF.

This sequence joins TRBV28 and TRBJ2-7, with TRBD1 matching over 9 bases. The length of the CDR3 is 15 residues. Germline V gives CDR1 MDHEN, CDR2 SYDVKM. The V segment lost 6 bases and the J segment 3 bases; nucleotides outside the gene matches: 9. The DNA for the CDR3 is TGTGCCAGCAGCCACCCCGGGACAGGGCACTACGAGCAGTACGTC. This sequence encodes CASSHPGTGHYEQYV.

In DNA, the CDR3 is TGTGCCACCAAGTTACCCGGGGGGTTAGGGCAGTATTTT. Encoded protein: CATKLPGGLGQYF. This chain links TRBV6-5 with TRBJ2-3; the match to TRBD2 covers 7 bases. The CDR3 totals 13 residues. CDR1 and CDR2 (germline): MNHEY, SVGAGI. J was trimmed by 11 bases and V by 10 bases; bases with no gene match: 15.

This clone came up once. This rearrangement joins TRBV6-1 to TRBJ2-7, with a tentative D call TRBD2 (7 bases). V gave up 0 bases and J gave up 7 bases, with 16 bases separating them. Per germline, CDR1 MNHNS and CDR2 SASEGT. This CDR3 comprises 15 residues. CDR3 region: CASSEARGANGEQYV. The CDR3 DNA reads as TGTGCCAGCAGTGAAGCTCGGGGGGCAAATGGTGAGCAGTACGTC.

The chain is built from TRBV7-8 and TRBJ2-7; D might be TRBD1 (5 bases). This CDR3 is 14 amino acids long. Trimming removed 1 base from V and 3 bases from J, with 10 bases in between. Germline V lookup: CDR1 SGHVS, CDR2 FQNEAQ. In nucleotides, the CDR3 is TGTGCCAGCAGCTTAGAAGGACAAATCTACGAGCAGTACTTC. Protein product: CASSLEGQIYEQYF.